Listed below are T cell receptor beta chains from one sample, sequenced in a study of blood T cell repertoires in COVID-19. TCRdb's copy holds only in-frame clones and misses some; the assay was immunoSEQ multiplex PCR. Among about 110,000 clones, approximately 70% were seen once, and the ten largest hold about 1.8%. Sequencing used peripheral blood. Source of these receptors: a woman aged 40 to 50 with acute or convalescent COVID-19. Each CDR3 is given with its conserved first and last residue. The order of the fields is V gene, D gene, clone size, J gene, CDR3 protein, CDR3 DNA. A D gene is named only where the DNA matches it firmly. Expanded clones are given a class, and other clones once, few, many or no size at all.

>TRBV19|NA|NA|TRBJ2-7
CASSMSRQADEQYF
TGTGCCAGTAGTATGAGTCGGCAGGCCGACGAGCAGTACTTC
>TRBV4-1|TRBD1|few|TRBJ1-4
CASTPDRELNEKLFF
TGCGCCAGCACCCCGGACAGGGAACTTAATGAAAAACTGTTTTTT
>TRBV7-9|TRBD2|NA|TRBJ2-3
CASSSRTSGDTQYF
TGTGCCAGCAGCTCCCGGACTAGCGGAGATACGCAGTATTTT
>TRBV6-5|NA|NA|TRBJ2-2
CASRTGTTTGELFF
TGTGCCAGCCGAACCGGGACAACCACCGGGGAGCTGTTTTTT
>TRBV12-3/TRBV12-4|NA|few|TRBJ1-1
CASSFGDGTEAFF
TGTGCCAGCAGTTTCGGGGATGGCACTGAAGCTTTCTTT
>TRBV6-5|NA|once|TRBJ1-2
CASSYPGGLLF
TGTGCCAGCAGTTATCCTGGGGGGTTGCTCTTC
>TRBV5-1|NA|once|TRBJ1-1
CASSLGTVRDTEAFF
TGCGCCAGCAGCTTGGGGACAGTTAGGGACACTGAAGCTTTCTTT
>TRBV28|TRBD1|NA|TRBJ1-3
CASSGATGIFSGNTIYF
TGTGCCAGCTCTGGGGCGACAGGGATTTTCTCTGGAAACACCATATATTTT
>TRBV5-4|TRBD1|NA|TRBJ1-5
CASSLGTGPQHF
TGTGCCAGCAGCTTGGGGACAGGGCCCCAGCATTTT
>TRBV7-2|NA|few|TRBJ2-7
CASSLARTYEQYF
TGTGCCAGCAGCTTAGCGCGGACATACGAGCAGTACTTC
>TRBV3-1/TRBV3-2|NA|NA|TRBJ2-6
CATGSGANVLTF
TGTGCTACGGGCTCTGGGGCCAACGTCCTGACTTTC
>TRBV2|NA|NA|TRBJ1-3
CASSAGGEAFYSGNTIYF
TGTGCCAGCAGTGCCGGGGGTGAAGCTTTCTACTCTGGAAACACCATATATTTT
>TRBV7-9|TRBD1|NA|TRBJ1-1
CASSLTGETEAFF
TGTGCCAGCAGCCTGACAGGGGAGACTGAAGCTTTCTTT
>TRBV10-3|NA|NA|TRBJ2-5
CAISESSVETQYF
TGTGCCATCAGTGAGTCGTCAGTAGAGACCCAGTACTTC
>TRBV7-2|NA|NA|TRBJ2-1
CASSSTGSNYNEQFF
TGTGCCAGCAGCTCCACAGGGAGCAACTACAATGAGCAGTTCTTC
>TRBV19|NA|few|TRBJ2-1
CASTTGYPYNEQFF
TGTGCCAGTACCACAGGGTACCCCTACAATGAGCAGTTCTTC
>TRBV6-7|NA|NA|TRBJ1-6
CASKLAGRLYSPLHF
TGTGCCAGCAAACTAGCTGGCAGACTTTATTCACCCCTCCACTTT
>TRBV4-2|NA|NA|TRBJ2-3
CASSQDYEGADTQYF
TGTGCCAGCAGCCAAGATTATGAGGGCGCAGATACGCAGTATTTT
>TRBV19|NA|NA|TRBJ1-4
CASRPGAANEKLFF
TGTGCCAGTAGGCCTGGGGCAGCTAATGAAAAACTGTTTTTT
>TRBV7-2|TRBD1|many|TRBJ1-2
CASSSAAGTANYGYTF
TGTGCCAGCAGCTCAGCCGCCGGGACAGCTAACTATGGCTACACCTTC
>TRBV5-1|NA|NA|TRBJ2-1
CASSLEGRNEQFF
TGCGCCAGCAGCTTGGAGGGGCGCAATGAGCAGTTCTTC
>TRBV27|NA|NA|TRBJ2-6
CASSLWDAGGANVLTF
TGTGCCAGCAGTTTATGGGACGCGGGAGGGGCCAACGTCCTGACTTTC
>TRBV6-5|TRBD1|NA|TRBJ1-6
CASSSGQGSNSPLHF
TGTGCCAGCAGTAGCGGACAGGGGAGTAATTCACCCCTCCACTTT
>TRBV19|NA|NA|TRBJ1-2
CASSIWSSHFYGYTF
TGTGCCAGTAGTATTTGGAGCAGTCACTTCTATGGCTACACCTTC
>TRBV5-6|TRBD1|NA|TRBJ1-5
CASSTLQGVYSNQPQHF
TGTGCCAGCAGCACCTTACAGGGGGTCTATAGCAATCAGCCCCAGCATTTT
>TRBV2|NA|NA|TRBJ1-6
CASSRDSYNSPLHF
TGTGCCAGCAGTAGAGACAGCTATAATTCACCCCTCCACTTT
>TRBV5-1|NA|NA|TRBJ2-7
CASSHPKTDGRYEQYF
TGCGCCAGCAGCCACCCAAAGACAGACGGCCGATACGAGCAGTACTTC
>TRBV5-1|NA|NA|TRBJ2-1
CASRPDSTGSQQFF
TGCGCCAGCAGACCAGACAGTACGGGTTCACAACAGTTCTTC
>TRBV7-2|TRBD2|NA|TRBJ2-3
CASSLVAGGTDTQYF
TGTGCCAGCAGCTTAGTAGCGGGGGGCACAGATACGCAGTATTTT
>TRBV5-8|NA|NA|TRBJ2-3
CASRARGTDTQYF
TGTGCCAGCAGAGCCCGGGGCACAGATACGCAGTATTTT
>TRBV15|NA|NA|TRBJ1-6
CATSSRRVGNSPLHF
TGTGCCACCAGCTCGCGCAGGGTGGGCAATTCACCCCTCCACTTT
>TRBV10-3|NA|NA|TRBJ2-2
CAISKDSDTGELFF
TGTGCCATCAGTAAGGACAGCGACACCGGGGAGCTGTTTTTT
>TRBV2|TRBD1|NA|TRBJ2-1
CASSEASGGWVDEQFF
TGTGCCAGCAGTGAAGCGTCAGGGGGCTGGGTGGATGAGCAGTTCTTC
>TRBV4-1|NA|NA|TRBJ1-3
CASSQGGLSHRVGNTIYF
TGCGCCAGCAGCCAGGGAGGCCTTTCCCATCGCGTCGGAAACACCATATATTTT
>TRBV30|NA|NA|TRBJ1-1
CAWSVTGSTEAFF
TGTGCCTGGAGCGTCACAGGGAGCACTGAAGCTTTCTTT
>TRBV3-1/TRBV3-2|TRBD1|NA|TRBJ2-5
CASSPGTGDGQTQYF
TGTGCCAGCAGCCCCGGGACAGGGGATGGGCAGACCCAGTACTTC
>TRBV11-1|NA|NA|TRBJ1-1
CASSLRSGAMNTEAFF
TGTGCCAGCAGCTTAAGAAGTGGAGCAATGAACACTGAAGCTTTCTTT
>TRBV28|NA|NA|TRBJ2-1
CASSLDSYNEQFF
TGTGCCAGCAGTCTGGACAGCTACAATGAGCAGTTCTTC
>TRBV20-1|NA|few|TRBJ2-5
CSAGRGETQYF
TGCAGTGCAGGGAGAGGAGAGACCCAGTACTTC
>TRBV6-4|NA|NA|TRBJ2-2
CASSDYLTGDTGELFF
TGTGCCAGCAGTGATTACTTGACAGGCGATACCGGGGAGCTGTTTTTT
>TRBV18|TRBD1|NA|TRBJ2-3
CASSLPGQGADTQYF
TGTGCCAGCTCACTACCGGGACAGGGGGCAGATACGCAGTATTTT
>TRBV19|TRBD1|once|TRBJ1-5
CASHRTGMASSQHF
TGTGCCAGCCACCGGACAGGGATGGCAAGTTCCCAGCATTTT
>TRBV2|TRBD2|NA|TRBJ2-1
CASSLGGGNEQFF
TGTGCCAGCAGTCTGGGGGGGGGTAATGAGCAGTTCTTC
>TRBV29-1|TRBD1|few|TRBJ2-7
CSVGDRGLNEQYF
TGCAGCGTTGGGGACAGGGGGCTCAACGAGCAGTACTTC
>TRBV7-3|NA|NA|TRBJ2-4
CASSSPGTGLLAKNIQYF
TGTGCCAGCAGCTCACCCGGGACTGGACTTCTAGCCAAAAACATTCAGTACTTC
>TRBV5-1|TRBD2|NA|TRBJ2-2
CASSLSAGGGVTGELFF
TGCGCCAGCAGCCTCTCAGCGGGGGGAGGAGTCACCGGGGAGCTGTTTTTT
>TRBV5-4|TRBD2|NA|TRBJ2-1
CASSSPGLAGVHEQFF
TGTGCCAGCAGCTCTCCGGGACTAGCGGGGGTGCATGAGCAGTTCTTC
>TRBV7-3|TRBD2|NA|TRBJ2-1
CASSFGLADYNEQFF
TGTGCCAGCAGCTTCGGACTAGCGGATTACAATGAGCAGTTCTTC
>TRBV18|TRBD2|NA|TRBJ2-5
CASSPTTSGQETQYF
TGTGCCAGCTCACCGACTACTAGCGGCCAAGAGACCCAGTACTTC
>TRBV4-1|TRBD1|NA|TRBJ2-1
CASSRETGPYYNEQFF
TGCGCCAGCAGCCGAGAGACAGGGCCCTACTACAATGAGCAGTTCTTC
>TRBV6-4|NA|NA|TRBJ2-2
CASSEDSSNTGELFF
TGTGCCAGCAGTGAGGACAGTTCGAACACCGGGGAGCTGTTTTTT
>TRBV3-1/TRBV3-2|NA|NA|TRBJ1-5
CASSQMGTSNQPQHF
TGTGCCAGCAGCCAGATGGGGACATCGAATCAGCCCCAGCATTTT
>TRBV10-2|TRBD1|NA|TRBJ2-6
CASSSTNRGRGANVLTF
TGCGCCAGCAGCTCAACCAACAGGGGACGAGGGGCCAACGTCCTGACTTTC
>TRBV3-1/TRBV3-2|TRBD1|NA|TRBJ2-2
CASSQAGQGNTGELFF
TGTGCCAGCAGCCAAGCGGGACAGGGGAACACCGGGGAGCTGTTTTTT
>TRBV5-1|TRBD1|once|TRBJ1-1
CASSLVQQGQGEAFF
TGCGCCAGCAGCTTGGTACAACAGGGGCAGGGTGAAGCTTTCTTT
>TRBV6-6|TRBD1|NA|TRBJ1-6
CASSYPGQGNNSPLHF
TGTGCCAGCAGTTACCCGGGACAGGGCAACAATTCACCCCTCCACTTT
>TRBV16|NA|NA|TRBJ1-1
CASSQLKGTEAFF
TGTGCCAGCAGCCAATTAAAGGGGACTGAAGCTTTCTTT